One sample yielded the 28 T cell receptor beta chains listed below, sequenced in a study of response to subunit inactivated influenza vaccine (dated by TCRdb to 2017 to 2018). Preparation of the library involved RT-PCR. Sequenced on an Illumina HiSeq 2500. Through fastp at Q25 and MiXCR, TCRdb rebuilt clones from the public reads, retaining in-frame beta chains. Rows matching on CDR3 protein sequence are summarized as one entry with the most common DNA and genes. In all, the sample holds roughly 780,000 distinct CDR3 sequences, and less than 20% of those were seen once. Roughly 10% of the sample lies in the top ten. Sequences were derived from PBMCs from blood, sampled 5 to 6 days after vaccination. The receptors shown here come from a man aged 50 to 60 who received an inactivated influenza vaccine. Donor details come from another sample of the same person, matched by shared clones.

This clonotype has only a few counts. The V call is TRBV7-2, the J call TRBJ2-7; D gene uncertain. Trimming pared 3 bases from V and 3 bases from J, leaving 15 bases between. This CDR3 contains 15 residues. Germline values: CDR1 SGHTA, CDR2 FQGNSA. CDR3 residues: CASSFSRRSYYEQYF. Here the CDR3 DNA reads TGTGCCAGCAGCTTTTCTAGACGCTCCTACTACGAGCAGTACTTC.

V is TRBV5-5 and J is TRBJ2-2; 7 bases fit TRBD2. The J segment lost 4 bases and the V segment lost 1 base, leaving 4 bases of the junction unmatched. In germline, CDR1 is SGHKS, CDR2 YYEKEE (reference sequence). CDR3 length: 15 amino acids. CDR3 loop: CASSLRGVGTGELFF. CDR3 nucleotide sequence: TGTGCCAGCAGCTTGCGGGGGGTGGGCACCGGGGAGCTGTTTTTT.

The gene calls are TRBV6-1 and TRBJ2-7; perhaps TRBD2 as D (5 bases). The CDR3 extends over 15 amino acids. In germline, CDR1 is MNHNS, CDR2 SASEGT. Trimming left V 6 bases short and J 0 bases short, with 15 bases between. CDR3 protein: CASRVGGSGSYEQYF. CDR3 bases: TGTGCCAGCAGGGTCGGAGGATCGGGCTCCTACGAGCAGTACTTC.

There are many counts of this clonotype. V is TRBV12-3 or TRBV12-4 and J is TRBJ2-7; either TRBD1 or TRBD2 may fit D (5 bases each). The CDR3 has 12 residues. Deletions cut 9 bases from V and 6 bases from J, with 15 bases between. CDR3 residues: CASGGPGTEQYF. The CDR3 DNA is TGTGCCAGTGGTGGCCCGGGGACCGAGCAGTACTTC.

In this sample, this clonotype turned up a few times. The CDR3 region is CASSVGAGDIQETQYF. The CDR3 bases are TGTGCCAGCAGCGTAGGGGCGGGAGACATCCAAGAGACCCAGTACTTC. The V call is TRBV9, the J call TRBJ2-5, with 7 bases aligning to TRBD2. The germline gives CDR1 SGDLS, CDR2 YYNGEE. The CDR3 length is 16 residues. The junction had 6 bases not matched to a gene; V was cut back by 0 bases and J by 1 base.

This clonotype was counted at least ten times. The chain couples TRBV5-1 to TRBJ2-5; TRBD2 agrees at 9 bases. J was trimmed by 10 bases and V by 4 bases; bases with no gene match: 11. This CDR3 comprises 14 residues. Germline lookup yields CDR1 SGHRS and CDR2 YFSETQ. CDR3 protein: CASSLTTSGVVQYF. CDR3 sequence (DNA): TGCGCCAGCAGCCTCACGACTAGCGGCGTCGTCCAGTACTTC.

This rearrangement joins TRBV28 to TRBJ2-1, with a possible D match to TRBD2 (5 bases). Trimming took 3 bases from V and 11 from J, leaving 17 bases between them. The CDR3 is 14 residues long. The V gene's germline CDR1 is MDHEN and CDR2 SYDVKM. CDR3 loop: CASSLGVLSAKQFF. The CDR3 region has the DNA TGTGCCAGCAGTTTGGGAGTGCTGTCCGCCAAGCAGTTCTTC.

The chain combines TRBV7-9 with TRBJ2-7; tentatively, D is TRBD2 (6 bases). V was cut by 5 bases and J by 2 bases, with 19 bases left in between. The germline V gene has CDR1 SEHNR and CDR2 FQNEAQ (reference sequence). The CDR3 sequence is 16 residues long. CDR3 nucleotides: TGTGCCAGCAGCATATGGGTGGGAGGTACCACCTACGAGCAGTACTTC. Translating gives CASSIWVGGTTYEQYF.

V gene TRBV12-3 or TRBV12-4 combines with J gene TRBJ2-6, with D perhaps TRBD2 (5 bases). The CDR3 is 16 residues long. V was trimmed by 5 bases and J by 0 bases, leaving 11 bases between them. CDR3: CASSPPGVSGANVLTF. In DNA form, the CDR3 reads TGTGCCAGCAGTCCCCCCGGGGTCTCTGGGGCCAACGTCCTGACTTTC.

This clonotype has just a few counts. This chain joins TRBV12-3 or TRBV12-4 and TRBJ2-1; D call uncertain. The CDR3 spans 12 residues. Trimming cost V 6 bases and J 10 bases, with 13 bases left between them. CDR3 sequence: CASSPRLREQFF. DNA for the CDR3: TGTGCCAGCAGCCCCAGGCTTCGGGAGCAGTTCTTC.

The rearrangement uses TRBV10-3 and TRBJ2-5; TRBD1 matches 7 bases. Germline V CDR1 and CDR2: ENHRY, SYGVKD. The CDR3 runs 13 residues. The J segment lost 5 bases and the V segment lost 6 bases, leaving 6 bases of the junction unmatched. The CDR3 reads CAISQTGRETQYF. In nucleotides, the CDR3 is TGTGCCATCAGCCAGACAGGGCGGGAGACCCAGTACTTC.

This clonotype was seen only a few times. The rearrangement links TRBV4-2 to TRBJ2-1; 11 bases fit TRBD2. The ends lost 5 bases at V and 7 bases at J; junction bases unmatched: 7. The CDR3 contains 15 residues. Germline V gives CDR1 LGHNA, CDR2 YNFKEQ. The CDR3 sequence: CASSKGTSGPNEQFF. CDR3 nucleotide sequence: TGTGCCAGCAGCAAGGGGACTAGCGGACCAAATGAGCAGTTCTTC.

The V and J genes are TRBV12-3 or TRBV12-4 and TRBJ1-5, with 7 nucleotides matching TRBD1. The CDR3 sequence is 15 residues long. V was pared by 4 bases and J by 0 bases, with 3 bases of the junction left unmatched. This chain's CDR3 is CASSSTGSSNQPQHF. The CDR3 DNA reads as TGTGCCAGCAGTTCGACAGGGTCTAGCAATCAGCCCCAGCATTTT.

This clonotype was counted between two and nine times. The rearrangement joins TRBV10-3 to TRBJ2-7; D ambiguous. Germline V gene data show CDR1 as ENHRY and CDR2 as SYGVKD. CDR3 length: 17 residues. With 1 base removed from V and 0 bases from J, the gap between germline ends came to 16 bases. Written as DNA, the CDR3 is TGTGCCATCAGTGAGTTGTACCGGGCCGAGAGCTCCTACGAGCAGTACTTC. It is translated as CAISELYRAESSYEQYF.

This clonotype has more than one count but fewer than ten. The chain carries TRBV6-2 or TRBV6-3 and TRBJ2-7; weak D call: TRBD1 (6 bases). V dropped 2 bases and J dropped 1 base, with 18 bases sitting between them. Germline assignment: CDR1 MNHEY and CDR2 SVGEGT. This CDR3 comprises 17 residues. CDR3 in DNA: TGTGCCAGCAGTTACCATACATCCGGGACACTATCCTACGAGCAGTACTTC. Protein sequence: CASSYHTSGTLSYEQYF.

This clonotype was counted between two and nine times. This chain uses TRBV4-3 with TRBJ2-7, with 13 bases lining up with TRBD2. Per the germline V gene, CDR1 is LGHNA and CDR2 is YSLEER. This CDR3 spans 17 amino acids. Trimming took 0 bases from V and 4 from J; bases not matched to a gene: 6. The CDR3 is CASSQDLTSGRNYEQYF. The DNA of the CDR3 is TGCGCCAGCAGCCAAGATCTGACTAGCGGGAGGAATTACGAGCAGTACTTC.

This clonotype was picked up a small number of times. The CDR3 DNA follows: TGTGCCAGCAGCTCGGGACTAGCGGGAGGGCCCGGCAATGAGCAGTTCTTC. Protein sequence: CASSSGLAGGPGNEQFF. V and J are TRBV7-3 and TRBJ2-1; TRBD2 agrees at 16 bases. The germline V gene has CDR1 SGHTA and CDR2 FQGTGA. This CDR3 region has 17 residues. Trimming at V came to 4 bases and at J to 6 bases, leaving 6 bases not matched to a gene.

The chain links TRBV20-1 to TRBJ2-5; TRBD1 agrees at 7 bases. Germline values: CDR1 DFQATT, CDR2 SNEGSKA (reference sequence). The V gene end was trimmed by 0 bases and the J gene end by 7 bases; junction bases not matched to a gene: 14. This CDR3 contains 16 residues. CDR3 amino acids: CSARDPLGQASGTQYF. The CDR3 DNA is TGCAGTGCTAGAGATCCCCTTGGACAGGCCAGCGGGACCCAGTACTTC.

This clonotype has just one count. CDR3 coding DNA: TGCGCCAGCAGCTTGGTTCCTAGCGGGGCCGCGGGTGGGGAGACCCAGTACTTC. Translating gives CASSLVPSGAAGGETQYF. The V call is TRBV5-1, the J call TRBJ2-5; 9 bases are a match to TRBD2. Germline CDR1 SGHRS, CDR2 YFSETQ. This CDR3 is built from 18 residues. J gave up 5 bases and V 0 bases, and 14 bases lay outside the gene matches. Combining the CDR3 with reference TRBV5-1 and TRBJ2-5 gives the whole variable domain KAGVTQTPRYLIKTRGQQVTLSCSPISGHRSVSWYQQTPGQGLQFLFEYFSETQRNKGNFPGRFSGRQFSNSRSEMNVSTLELGDSALYLCASSLVPSGAAGGETQYFGPGTRLLVL.

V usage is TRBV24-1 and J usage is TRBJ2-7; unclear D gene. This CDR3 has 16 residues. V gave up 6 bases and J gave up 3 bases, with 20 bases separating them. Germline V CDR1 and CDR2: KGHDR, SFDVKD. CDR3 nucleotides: TGTGCCACCAGTAGAAACGAAAAAGGGCTCCTCTACGAGCAGTACTTC. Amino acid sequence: CATSRNEKGLLYEQYF.

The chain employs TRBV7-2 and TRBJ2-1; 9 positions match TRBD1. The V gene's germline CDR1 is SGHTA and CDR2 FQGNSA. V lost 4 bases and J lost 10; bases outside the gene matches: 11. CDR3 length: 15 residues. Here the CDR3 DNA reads TGTGCCAGCAGCTCCTCAGGGACAGGGCGGCGGGAGCAGTTCTTC. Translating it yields CASSSSGTGRREQFF.

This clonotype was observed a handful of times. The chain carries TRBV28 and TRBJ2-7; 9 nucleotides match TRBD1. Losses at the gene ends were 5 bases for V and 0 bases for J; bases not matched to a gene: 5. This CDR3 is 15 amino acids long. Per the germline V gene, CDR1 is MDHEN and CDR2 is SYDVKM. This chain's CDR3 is CASSLGQGTSYEQYF. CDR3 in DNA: TGTGCCAGCAGTCTAGGACAGGGGACCTCCTACGAGCAGTACTTC.

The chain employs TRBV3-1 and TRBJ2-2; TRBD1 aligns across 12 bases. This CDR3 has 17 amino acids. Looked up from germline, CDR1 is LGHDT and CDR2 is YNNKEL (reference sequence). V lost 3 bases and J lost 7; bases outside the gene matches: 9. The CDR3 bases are TGTGCCAGCAGCCACCCGCCCGGGACAGGGGGCTTCGGGGAGCTGTTTTTT. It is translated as CASSHPPGTGGFGELFF.

The CDR3 DNA sequence: TGCGCCAGCAGCCAAGATTTAAGCCTGGGATTCTCCTACAATGAGCAGTTCTTC. Translated: CASSQDLSLGFSYNEQFF. V and J are TRBV4-3 and TRBJ2-1, with D unclear. The germline V gene encodes CDR1 LGHNA and CDR2 YSLEER. Trimming pared 0 bases from V and 0 bases from J, leaving 15 bases between. The length of the CDR3 is 18 residues.

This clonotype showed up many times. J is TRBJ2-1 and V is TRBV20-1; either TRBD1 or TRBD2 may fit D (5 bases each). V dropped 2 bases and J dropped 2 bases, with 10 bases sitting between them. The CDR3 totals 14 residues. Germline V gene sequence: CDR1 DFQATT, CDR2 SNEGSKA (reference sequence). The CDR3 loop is CSARWLGAYNEQFF. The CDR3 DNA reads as TGCAGTGCTAGATGGCTGGGGGCCTACAATGAGCAGTTCTTC.

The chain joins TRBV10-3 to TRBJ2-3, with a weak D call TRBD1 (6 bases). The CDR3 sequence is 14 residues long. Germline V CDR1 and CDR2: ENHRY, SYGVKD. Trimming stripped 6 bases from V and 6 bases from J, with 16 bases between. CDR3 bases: TGTGCCATCAGGAGACAGGAATTATCGGATACGCAGTATTTT. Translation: CAIRRQELSDTQYF.

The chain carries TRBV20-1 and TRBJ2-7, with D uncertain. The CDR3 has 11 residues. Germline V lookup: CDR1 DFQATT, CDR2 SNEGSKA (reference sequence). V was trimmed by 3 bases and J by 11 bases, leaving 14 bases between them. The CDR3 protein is CSASYLEREYF. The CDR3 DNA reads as TGCAGTGCTAGCTATTTAGAAAGGGAGTACTTC.

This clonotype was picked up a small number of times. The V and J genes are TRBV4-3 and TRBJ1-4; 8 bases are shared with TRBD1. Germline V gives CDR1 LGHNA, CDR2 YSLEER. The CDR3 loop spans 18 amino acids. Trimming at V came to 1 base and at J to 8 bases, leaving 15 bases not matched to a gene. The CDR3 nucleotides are TGCGCCAGCAGCCAAGGTGTTCTCCGGACAGGGATTCGGGAAAAACTGTTTTTT. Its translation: CASSQGVLRTGIREKLFF.